Listed below are T cell receptor beta chains from one sample, sequenced in a study of cytomegalovirus exposure and HLA in healthy donors. The method was immunoSEQ multiplex PCR; TCRdb's version includes in-frame clones alone and lacks a portion of them. The sample contains roughly 180,000 clones, 70% to 80% of which appear only once. Sequencing was done on a sample of PBMCs. The receptors originated from a woman between 55 and 75 years old in good health and CMV-seropositive. Both conserved end residues are part of each CDR3. A D gene is named only where the DNA matches it firmly. A row's size may be missing; if present it is once, few, many or a size class.

d_gene	v_gene	abundance	j_gene	CDR3nt	CDR3aa
-	TRBV4-1	-	TRBJ1-3	TGCGCCAGCAGCCAAGCTGGTGGGCAGGGGCTTTCTGGAAACACCATATATTTT	CASSQAGGQGLSGNTIYF
-	TRBV27	few	TRBJ1-5	TGTGCCAGCAGTCCCCAGGGTAATCAGCCCCAGCATTTT	CASSPQGNQPQHF
-	TRBV28	once	TRBJ1-4	TGTGCCAGCAGTCAAGGGACGCTGGGAGGGGAAAAACTGTTTTTT	CASSQGTLGGEKLFF
TRBD2	TRBV5-8	-	TRBJ2-3	TGTGCCAGCAGCTTGGTTGTGGCGGGAGTGAGCACAGATACGCAGTATTTT	CASSLVVAGVSTDTQYF
TRBD2	TRBV5-8	-	TRBJ2-1	TGTGCCAGCAGCCCTGGTGTGCGGGAGGGCCACAATGAGCAGTTCTTC	CASSPGVREGHNEQFF
TRBD1	TRBV18	-	TRBJ2-2	TGTGCCAGCTCACCAAGGCAGCAGGACAGGTTGAACACCGGGGAGCTGTTTTTT	CASSPRQQDRLNTGELFF
-	TRBV19	-	TRBJ1-2	TGTGCCAGTAGTTCACAGGGATGGTACGGCTACACCTTC	CASSSQGWYGYTF
TRBD2	TRBV5-4	-	TRBJ2-7	TGTGCCAGCAGCTTGTCTAGCGGGAGTTCCCACGAGCAGTACTTC	CASSLSSGSSHEQYF
-	TRBV6-5	-	TRBJ1-5	TGTGCCAGCAGTGAATTCCGGCAGCCCCAGCATTTT	CASSEFRQPQHF
-	TRBV28	few	TRBJ2-5	TGTGCCAGCAGTTCCCCATACGAGTACCAAGAGACCCAGTACTTC	CASSSPYEYQETQYF
TRBD1	TRBV7-2	-	TRBJ1-2	TGTGCCAGCAGCGCCCATACAGGGGACTATGGCTACACCTTC	CASSAHTGDYGYTF
-	TRBV4-2	few	TRBJ1-6	TGTGCCAGCAGCCAAGATGCTCCGACAGCGACCTATAATTCACCCCTCCACTTT	CASSQDAPTATYNSPLHF
TRBD2	TRBV14	-	TRBJ2-7	TGTGCCAGCAGCCAAGATCTCCTAGCGGGACGAATCCAGTACTTC	CASSQDLLAGRIQYF
-	TRBV30	-	TRBJ1-6	TGTGCCTGGGGGGCCGCCGCGGGGTCACCCCTCCACTTT	CAWGAAAGSPLHF
TRBD2	TRBV6-6	-	TRBJ2-4	TGTGCCAGCAGTTCCGGGACTAGCGTCAAAAACAGTCAGTACTTC	CASSSGTSVKNSQYF
-	TRBV5-1	-	TRBJ1-1	TGCGCCAGCAGCACCCGGACACTGAACACTGAAGCTTTCTTT	CASSTRTLNTEAFF
-	TRBV5-6	-	TRBJ1-3	TGTGCCAGCAGCTTCTCCCTCGATCTGCGGGGAAACACCATATATTTT	CASSFSLDLRGNTIYF
-	TRBV6-6	few	TRBJ2-7	TGTGCCAGCAGCTCCGCCGCAGCTCGGGGGTACGAGCAGTACTTC	CASSSAAARGYEQYF
TRBD1	TRBV5-1	-	TRBJ2-1	TGCGCCAGCAGCTTGGGGCAGGGGGCCCTTTACTACAATGAGCAGTTCTTC	CASSLGQGALYYNEQFF
-	TRBV5-6	few	TRBJ2-3	TGTGCCAGCAGCCAGACAACCACAGATACGCAGTATTTT	CASSQTTTDTQYF
TRBD1	TRBV9	-	TRBJ1-2	TGTGCCAGCATGGGGACAGGGAATGGCTACACCTTC	CASMGTGNGYTF
TRBD1	TRBV18	-	TRBJ2-7	TGTGCCAGCTCACCCCCGACAGGGGGCGCCTACGAGCAGTACTTC	CASSPPTGGAYEQYF
TRBD1	TRBV27	-	TRBJ1-5	TGTGCCAGCAAGGGACAGGGGGCTTTGGGGCGGCCCCAGCATTTT	CASKGQGALGRPQHF
-	TRBV29-1	-	TRBJ2-3	TGCAGCGTTGTATCAGTGAGGTCTTCAGATACGCAGTATTTT	CSVVSVRSSDTQYF
TRBD2	TRBV4-1	-	TRBJ2-7	TGCGCCAGCAGCCCCCACCGGACTAGCGGGGGCTCCTACGAGCAGTACTTC	CASSPHRTSGGSYEQYF
TRBD2	TRBV19	-	TRBJ2-1	TGTGCCAGCACCTCCAGCGGGGCCTACAATGAGCAGTTCTTC	CASTSSGAYNEQFF
TRBD1	TRBV13	once	TRBJ1-6	TGTGCCAGCAGCTTGCAGGGGGTAGAGAATTCACCCCTCCACTTT	CASSLQGVENSPLHF
-	TRBV4-3	-	TRBJ2-2	TGCGCCAGCAGCCAAGCTGTAGCCGGGGAGCTGTTTTTT	CASSQAVAGELFF
TRBD1	TRBV4-3	-	TRBJ2-3	TGCGCCAGCAGCCGAGAAATTGCCGGGACAGGGGAGACAGATACGCAGTATTTT	CASSREIAGTGETDTQYF
-	TRBV7-2	-	TRBJ2-6	TGTGCCAGCAGCCGAGACAACTCTGGGGCCAACGTCCTGACTTTC	CASSRDNSGANVLTF
TRBD2	TRBV5-4	-	TRBJ2-2	TGTGCCAGCAGTTCCGGGACTAGCGTGGGGAACACCGGGGAGCTGTTTTTT	CASSSGTSVGNTGELFF
TRBD2	TRBV10-3	-	TRBJ2-6	TGTGCCATCAGAGTTAGCGGGGGGGTCTCTGGGGCCAACGTCCTGACTTTC	CAIRVSGGVSGANVLTF
-	TRBV2	few	TRBJ2-7	TGTGCCAGCAGGTATTCCTACGAGCAGTACTTC	CASRYSYEQYF
TRBD2	TRBV27	-	TRBJ2-7	TGTGCCAGCAGGGGGACTAGCGGGGGTTACGAGCAGTACTTC	CASRGTSGGYEQYF
TRBD2	TRBV7-8	-	TRBJ2-1	TGTGCCAGCAGCTTAGATCTAGCGGGAGTGGCCGTATCCTACAATGAGCAGTTCTTC	CASSLDLAGVAVSYNEQFF
-	TRBV21-1	-	TRBJ1-3	TGTGCCAGCAGCCTCGCCGGGACAGGGCCCTCTGGAAACACCATATATTTT	CASSLAGTGPSGNTIYF
TRBD1	TRBV14	-	TRBJ1-1	TGTGCCAGCAGCCACAGGGGGCTGAACACTGAAGCTTTCTTT	CASSHRGLNTEAFF
TRBD1	TRBV5-1	-	TRBJ1-3	TGCGCCAGCAGCTTGGGTGGCGGCAGGGGGCAAGATGACGGAAACACCATATATTTT	CASSLGGGRGQDDGNTIYF
-	TRBV7-2	-	TRBJ2-4	TGTGCCAGCAGCTTTAAAGTGGGCAGTAAGTTGGGCATTCAGTACTTC	CASSFKVGSKLGIQYF
TRBD1	TRBV19	-	TRBJ2-2	TGTGCCAGTAGGGCAGGGGGATTAAGCGGAGACACCGGGGAGCTGTTTTTT	CASRAGGLSGDTGELFF
TRBD1	TRBV5-7	-	TRBJ2-1	TGTGCCAGCAGCTGGGGGGGGGACAGGGGGCCTAATGAGCAGTTCTTC	CASSWGGDRGPNEQFF
-	TRBV7-8	-	TRBJ2-7	TGTGCCAGCAGCTTGAGTTTCCGCGAGCAGTACTTC	CASSLSFREQYF
-	TRBV6-1	-	TRBJ1-5	TGTGCCAGCAGTGAAGCTACGCCTGAGGGATTGGCCCAGCATTTT	CASSEATPEGLAQHF
TRBD1	TRBV5-1	-	TRBJ1-1	TGCGCCAGCAGCTTGCCCCAAGGGGGCCTGAACACTGAAGCTTTCTTT	CASSLPQGGLNTEAFF
TRBD2	TRBV9	once	TRBJ2-7	TGTGCCAGCAGTGCCAGACTAGCGGGAAATGACGAGCAGTACTTC	CASSARLAGNDEQYF
TRBD1	TRBV5-5	once	TRBJ2-2	TGTGCCAGCAGCCCACGGACAGGGTGGTCCGGGGAGCTGTTTTTT	CASSPRTGWSGELFF
TRBD1	TRBV5-4	-	TRBJ2-7	TGTGCCAGCAGCCATCCGGACAGGTACGAGCAGTACTTC	CASSHPDRYEQYF
-	TRBV28	-	TRBJ1-5	TGTGCCAGCAGTTTATCAGTAACCAATCAGCCCCAGCATTTT	CASSLSVTNQPQHF
-	TRBV30	-	TRBJ1-1	TGTGCCTTGCGGCGGGGTCTGAACACTGAAGCTTTCTTT	CALRRGLNTEAFF
-	TRBV6-6	-	TRBJ2-3	TGTGCCAGCAGGTTAGCGGAAACCACAGATACGCAGTATTTT	CASRLAETTDTQYF
TRBD2	TRBV11-2	-	TRBJ2-1	TGTGCCAGCAGGCCTGCTCTAGCGGGAGCTTTGGGTGGCAACAATGAGCAGTTCTTC	CASRPALAGALGGNNEQFF
-	TRBV5-1	-	TRBJ2-2	TGCGCCAGCAGCCAGACTAGTATTGACACCGGGGAGCTGTTTTTT	CASSQTSIDTGELFF
-	TRBV19	-	TRBJ2-1	TGTGCCAGTAGTAACAAGAACTTAGTCGGGTACAATGAGCAGTTCTTC	CASSNKNLVGYNEQFF
TRBD1	TRBV25-1	-	TRBJ1-5	TGTGCCAGCAGGGGACAGGGTGGCAATCAGCCCCAGCATTTT	CASRGQGGNQPQHF
-	TRBV28	once	TRBJ2-3	TGTGCCAGCAGTCTGGGAGGATTGAGGACAGATACGCAGTATTTT	CASSLGGLRTDTQYF
-	TRBV11-2	-	TRBJ2-3	TGTGCCAGCAGCCCCTCACACGGGGGGCTCACAGATACGCAGTATTTT	CASSPSHGGLTDTQYF
-	TRBV13	-	TRBJ2-7	TGTGCCAGCAGCTCACAGAATTCCTACGAGCAGTACTTC	CASSSQNSYEQYF